One T cell receptor (beta chain) is described in this entry. The target antigen is unknown. Produced via immunoSEQ multiplex PCR; TCRdb's table is partial and in-frame only. The sample holds thousands of clones, approximately 85% seen once. The CDR3 runs 15 residues. Germline V gives CDR1 SNHLY, CDR2 FYNNEI. V was cut by 4 bases and J by 7 bases, with 16 bases left in between. This record comes from a study of cytotoxic CD8 clonotypes in ibrutinib-treated CLL. Study-wide results and caveats: The times at which samples were taken varied between sustained-remission and progressing patients.

This TCR was recovered from a human donor with chronic lymphocytic leukemia. The sequencing used PBMCs, collected before ibrutinib treatment. The rearrangement uses TRBV2 and TRBJ1-4, with TRBD1 as a possible D gene (6 bases). DNA for the CDR3: TGTGCCAGCAGTGTCGCGGGGGGGCTGGGTGAAAAACTGTTTTTT. Residues: CASSVAGGLGEKLFF.